This TCR beta chain was observed in a study of cytomegalovirus exposure and HLA in healthy donors. A multiplex PCR was run with 60 Vbeta primers and 13 Jbeta primers. Repertoires were generated with immunoSEQ multiplex PCR, while TCRdb's copy carries only in-frame clones and drops some. The repertoire holds around 150,000 clones, with 75% to 90% as singletons. Notes on the study in general: In vitro experiments confirmed that three CMV-associated chains were specific for CMV antigens. Immune exposure data for these donors was limited to CMV serostatus.

Comments on this clone: As yet, its antigen is unknown.

Per germline, CDR1 SGDLS and CDR2 YYNGEE. The V end lost 0 bases, the J end lost 7 bases, and 13 bases lay between the germline ends. The CDR3 spans 14 residues. The genes are TRBV9 and TRBJ1-2, with D perhaps matching TRBD1 (6 bases). This sequence was found in a man aged 18 to 29 in good health and CMV-seropositive. The source material was PBMCs. The CDR3 DNA reads as TGTGCCAGCAGCGTAGGCGGGGGCGCGGGTGGCTACACCTTC. This encodes CASSVGGGAGGYTF.